This T cell receptor (beta chain) stems from a study of blood T cells in healthy people across ages. Turning to this clonotype: The antigen is unknown.

A J-beta primer mix and a sample-barcoded 5' primer were used in a second PCR of roughly 7 to 12 cycles. TCRdb recomputed calls from the 5' RACE reads with MiXCR, one row per CDR3 protein. Of 1.5 million to 2 million distinct CDR3 sequences detected, 49% appear once; the ten largest clones hold more than 2%. Caucasian, healthy and from Russia, the donors were aged between 6 and 90. The germline CDR1 and CDR2 sequences are SGHTA and FQGNSA. J gave up 6 bases and V 3 bases, and 10 bases lay outside the gene matches. This CDR3 is built from 16 residues. Findings and caveats of the study: Changes seen in expanded clonotypes were possibly confounded by donor CMV status left unknown. Using unsorted PBMCs precluded a conclusive naive versus antigen-experienced comparison.

This chain joins TRBV7-2 and TRBJ1-2, with 10 bases lining up with TRBD1. Specimen: blood. This clonotype originated in a woman aged 40 to 50 in good health. DNA of the CDR3: TGTGCCAGCAGCTTCTCACTTATTGGGACAGGGGATGGCTACACCTTC. Protein sequence: CASSFSLIGTGDGYTF.